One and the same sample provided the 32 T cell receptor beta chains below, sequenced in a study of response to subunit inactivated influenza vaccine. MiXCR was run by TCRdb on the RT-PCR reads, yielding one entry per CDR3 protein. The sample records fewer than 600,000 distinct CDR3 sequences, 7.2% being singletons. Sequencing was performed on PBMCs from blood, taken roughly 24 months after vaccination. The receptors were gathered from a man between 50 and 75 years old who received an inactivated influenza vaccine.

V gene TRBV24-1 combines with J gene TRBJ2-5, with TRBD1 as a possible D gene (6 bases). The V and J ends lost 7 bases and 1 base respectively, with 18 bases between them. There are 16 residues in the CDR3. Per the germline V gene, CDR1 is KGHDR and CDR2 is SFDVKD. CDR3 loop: CATSFGVGHPQETQYF. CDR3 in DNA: TGTGCCACCAGCTTTGGGGTGGGACACCCCCAAGAGACCCAGTACTTC.

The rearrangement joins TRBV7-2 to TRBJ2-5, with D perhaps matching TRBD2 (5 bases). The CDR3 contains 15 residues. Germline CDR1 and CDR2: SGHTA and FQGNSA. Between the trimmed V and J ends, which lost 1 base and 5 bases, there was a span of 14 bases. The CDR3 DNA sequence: TGTGCCAGCAGCTTAGGGCGGGCTAGTGCGGAGACCCAGTACTTC. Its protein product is CASSLGRASAETQYF.

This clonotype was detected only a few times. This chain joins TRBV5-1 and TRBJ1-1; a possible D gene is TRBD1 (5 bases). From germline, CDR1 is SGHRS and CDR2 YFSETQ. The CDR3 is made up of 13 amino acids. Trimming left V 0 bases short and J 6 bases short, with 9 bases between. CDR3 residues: CASSLEAGSEAFF. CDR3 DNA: TGCGCCAGCAGCTTGGAGGCAGGGTCTGAAGCTTTCTTT.

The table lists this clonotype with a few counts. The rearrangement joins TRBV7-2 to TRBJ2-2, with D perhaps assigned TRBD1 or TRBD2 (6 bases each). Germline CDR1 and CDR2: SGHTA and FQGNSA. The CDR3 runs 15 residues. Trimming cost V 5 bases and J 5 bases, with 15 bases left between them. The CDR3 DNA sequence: TGTGCCAGCAGCCCCGGGGGCAGTACGACCGGGGAGCTGTTTTTT. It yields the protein CASSPGGSTTGELFF.

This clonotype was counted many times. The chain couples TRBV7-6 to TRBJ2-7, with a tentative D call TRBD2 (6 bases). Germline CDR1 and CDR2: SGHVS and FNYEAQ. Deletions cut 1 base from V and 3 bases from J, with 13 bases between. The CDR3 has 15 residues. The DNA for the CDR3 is TGTGCCAGCAGCTTAGACCCCCGACTAGACTACGAGCAGTACTTC. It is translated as CASSLDPRLDYEQYF.

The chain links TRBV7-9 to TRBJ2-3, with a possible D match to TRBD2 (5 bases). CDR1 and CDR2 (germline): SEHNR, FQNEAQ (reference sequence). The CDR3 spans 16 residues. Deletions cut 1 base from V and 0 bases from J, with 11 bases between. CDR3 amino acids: CASSLVPSPSTDTQYF. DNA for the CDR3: TGTGCCAGCAGCTTAGTCCCTAGCCCTAGCACAGATACGCAGTATTTT.

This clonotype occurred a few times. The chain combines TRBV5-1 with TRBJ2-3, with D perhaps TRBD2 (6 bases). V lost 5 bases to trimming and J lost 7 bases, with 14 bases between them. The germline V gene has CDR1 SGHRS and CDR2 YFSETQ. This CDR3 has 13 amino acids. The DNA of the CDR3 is TGCGCCAGCAGAACGGAGGGCCTAAATACGCAGTATTTT. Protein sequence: CASRTEGLNTQYF.

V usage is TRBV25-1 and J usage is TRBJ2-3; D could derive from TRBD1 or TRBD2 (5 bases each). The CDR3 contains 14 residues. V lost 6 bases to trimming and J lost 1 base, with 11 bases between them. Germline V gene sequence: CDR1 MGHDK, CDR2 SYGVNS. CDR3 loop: CASSPRDGTDTQYF. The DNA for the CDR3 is TGTGCCAGCAGCCCCCGGGACGGCACAGATACGCAGTATTTT.

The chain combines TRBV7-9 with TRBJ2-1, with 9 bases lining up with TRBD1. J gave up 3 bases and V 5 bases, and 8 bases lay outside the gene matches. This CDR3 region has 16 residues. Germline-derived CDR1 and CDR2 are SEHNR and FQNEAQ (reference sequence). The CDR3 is CASSRGQGPLYNEQFF. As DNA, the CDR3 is TGTGCCAGCAGCCGGGGACAGGGACCCCTCTACAATGAGCAGTTCTTC.

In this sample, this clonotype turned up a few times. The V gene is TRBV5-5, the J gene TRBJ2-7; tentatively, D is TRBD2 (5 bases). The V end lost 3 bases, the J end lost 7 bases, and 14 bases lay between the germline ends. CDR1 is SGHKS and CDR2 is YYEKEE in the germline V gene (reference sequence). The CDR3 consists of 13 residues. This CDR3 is CASSSDLVAEQYF. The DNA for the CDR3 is TGTGCCAGCAGCTCGGACTTGGTGGCTGAGCAGTACTTC.

CDR3 sequence (DNA): TGTGCCACCAGCAGAGTACACAGGGTCGAGACCCAGTACTTC. It codes for CATSRVHRVETQYF. The chain recombines TRBV15 with TRBJ2-5, with a possible D match to TRBD1 (6 bases). V lost 1 base, J lost 5 bases, and 11 bases lay in between. This CDR3 spans 14 amino acids. The germline gives CDR1 LNHNV, CDR2 YYDKDF (reference sequence). The variable domain in full, completed from reference TRBV15 and TRBJ2-5, reads DAMVIQNPRYQVTQFGKPVTLSCSQTLNHNVMYWYQQKSSQAPKLLFHYYDKDFNNEADTPDNFQSRRPNTSFCFLDIRSPGLGDTAMYLCATSRVHRVETQYFGPGTRLLVL.

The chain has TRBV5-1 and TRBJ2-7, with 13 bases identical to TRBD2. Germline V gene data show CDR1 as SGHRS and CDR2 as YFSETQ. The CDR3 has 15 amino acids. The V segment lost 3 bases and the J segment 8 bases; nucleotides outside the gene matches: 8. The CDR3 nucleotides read TGCGCCAGCAGCTCACTAGCGGGAGGGGGGTCCAAGCAGTACTTC. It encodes CASSSLAGGGSKQYF.

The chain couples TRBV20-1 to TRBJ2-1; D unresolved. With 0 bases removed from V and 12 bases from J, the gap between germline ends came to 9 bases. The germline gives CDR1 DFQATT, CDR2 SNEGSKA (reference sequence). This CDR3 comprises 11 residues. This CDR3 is CSARDRMGQFF. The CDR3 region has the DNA TGCAGTGCTAGAGATAGGATGGGGCAGTTCTTC.

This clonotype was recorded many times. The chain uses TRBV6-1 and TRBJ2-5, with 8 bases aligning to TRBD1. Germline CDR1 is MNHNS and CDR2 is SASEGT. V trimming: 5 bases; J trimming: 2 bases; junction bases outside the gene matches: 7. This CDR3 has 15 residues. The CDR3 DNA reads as TGTGCCAGCAGTCGAAGACACAGGGGGCAAGAGACCCAGTACTTC. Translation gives CASSRRHRGQETQYF.

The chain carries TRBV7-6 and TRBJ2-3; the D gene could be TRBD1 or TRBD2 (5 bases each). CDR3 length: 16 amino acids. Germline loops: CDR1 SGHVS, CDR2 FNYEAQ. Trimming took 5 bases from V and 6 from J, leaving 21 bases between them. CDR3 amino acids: CASSPGTLVALDTQYF. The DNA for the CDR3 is TGTGCCAGCAGCCCGGGGACCCTCGTGGCGTTGGATACGCAGTATTTT.

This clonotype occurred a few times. CDR3 in DNA: TGTGCCAGCAGTTACCCGCGGACCTACGAGCAGTACTTC. This codes for CASSYPRTYEQYF. The chain uses TRBV6-2 or TRBV6-3 and TRBJ2-7; D is uncertain. V dropped 2 bases and J dropped 2 bases, with 7 bases sitting between them. Germline V gene sequence: CDR1 MNHEY, CDR2 SVGEGT. The CDR3 covers 13 residues.

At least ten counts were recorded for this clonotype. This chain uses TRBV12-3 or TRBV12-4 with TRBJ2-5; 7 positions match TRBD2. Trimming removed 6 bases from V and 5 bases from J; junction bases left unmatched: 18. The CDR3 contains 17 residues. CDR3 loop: CASRPTTGGSSPETQYF. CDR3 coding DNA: TGTGCCAGCAGACCCACCACCGGGGGGAGTAGCCCCGAGACCCAGTACTTC.

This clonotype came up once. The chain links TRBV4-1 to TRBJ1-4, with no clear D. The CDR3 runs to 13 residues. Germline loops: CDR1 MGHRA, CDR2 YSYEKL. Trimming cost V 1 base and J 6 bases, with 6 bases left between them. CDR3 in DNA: TGCGCCAGCAGCCAAGGGGGATATGAAAAACTGTTTTTT. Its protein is CASSQGGYEKLFF.

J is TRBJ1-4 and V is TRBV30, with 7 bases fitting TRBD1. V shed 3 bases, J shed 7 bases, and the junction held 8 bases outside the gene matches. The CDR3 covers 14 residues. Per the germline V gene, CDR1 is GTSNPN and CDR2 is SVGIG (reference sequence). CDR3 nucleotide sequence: TGTGCCTGGAGAAGAGGGGGCGCGGGTGAAAAACTGTTTTTT. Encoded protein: CAWRRGGAGEKLFF.

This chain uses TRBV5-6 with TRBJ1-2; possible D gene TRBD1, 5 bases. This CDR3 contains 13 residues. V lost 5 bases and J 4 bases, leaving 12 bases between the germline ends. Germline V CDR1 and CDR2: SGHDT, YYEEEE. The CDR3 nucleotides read TGTGCCAGCAGGACAGAAGGGACCTATGGCTACACCTTC. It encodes CASRTEGTYGYTF.

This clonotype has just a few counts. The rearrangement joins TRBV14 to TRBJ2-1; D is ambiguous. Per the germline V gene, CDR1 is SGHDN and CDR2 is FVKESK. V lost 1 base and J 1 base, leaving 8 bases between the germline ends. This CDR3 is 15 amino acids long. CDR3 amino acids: CASSQGPRSYNEQFF. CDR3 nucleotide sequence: TGTGCCAGCAGCCAAGGTCCACGGTCCTACAATGAGCAGTTCTTC.

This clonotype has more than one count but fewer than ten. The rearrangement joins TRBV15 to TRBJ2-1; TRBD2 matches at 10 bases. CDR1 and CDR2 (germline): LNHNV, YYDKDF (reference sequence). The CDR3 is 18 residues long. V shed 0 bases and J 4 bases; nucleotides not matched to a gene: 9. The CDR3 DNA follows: TGTGCCACCAGCAGAGACCGATTAGCGGGAGGAAGATACAATGAGCAGTTCTTC. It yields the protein CATSRDRLAGGRYNEQFF.

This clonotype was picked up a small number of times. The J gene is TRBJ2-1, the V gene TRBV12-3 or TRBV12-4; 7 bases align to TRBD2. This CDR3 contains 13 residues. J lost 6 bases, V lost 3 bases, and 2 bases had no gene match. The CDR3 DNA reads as TGTGCCAGCAGTTTTTCGGGAGGCAATGAGCAGTTCTTC. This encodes CASSFSGGNEQFF.

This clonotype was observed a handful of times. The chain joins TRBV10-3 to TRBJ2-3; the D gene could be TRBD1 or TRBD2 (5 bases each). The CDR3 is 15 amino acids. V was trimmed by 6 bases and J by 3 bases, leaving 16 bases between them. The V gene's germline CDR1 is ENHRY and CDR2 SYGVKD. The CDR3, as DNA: TGTGCCATCAGGGCACGGGACGTGGGTACAGATACGCAGTATTTT. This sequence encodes CAIRARDVGTDTQYF.

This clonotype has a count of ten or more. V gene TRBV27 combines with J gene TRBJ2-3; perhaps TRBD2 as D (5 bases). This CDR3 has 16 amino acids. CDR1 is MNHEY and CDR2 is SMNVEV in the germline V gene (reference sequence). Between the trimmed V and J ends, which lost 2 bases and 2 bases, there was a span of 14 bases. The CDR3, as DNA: TGTGCCAGCAGTTTACTAGCCCCAACCTCCACAGATACGCAGTATTTT. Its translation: CASSLLAPTSTDTQYF.

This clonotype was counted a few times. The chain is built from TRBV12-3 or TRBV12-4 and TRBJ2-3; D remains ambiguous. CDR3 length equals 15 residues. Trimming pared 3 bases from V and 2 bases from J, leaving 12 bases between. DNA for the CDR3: TGTGCCAGCAGTTTCGTGGGCGACCCCACAGATACGCAGTATTTT. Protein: CASSFVGDPTDTQYF.

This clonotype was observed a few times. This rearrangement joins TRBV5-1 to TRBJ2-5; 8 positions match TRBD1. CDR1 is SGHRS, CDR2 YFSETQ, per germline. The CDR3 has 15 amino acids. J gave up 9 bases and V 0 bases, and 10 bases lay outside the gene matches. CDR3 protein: CASSLAGQGSRAQYF. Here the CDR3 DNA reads TGCGCCAGCAGCTTGGCCGGACAGGGCTCCCGGGCCCAGTACTTC. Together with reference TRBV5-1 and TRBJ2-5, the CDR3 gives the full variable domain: KAGVTQTPRYLIKTRGQQVTLSCSPISGHRSVSWYQQTPGQGLQFLFEYFSETQRNKGNFPGRFSGRQFSNSRSEMNVSTLELGDSALYLCASSLAGQGSRAQYFGPGTRLLVL.

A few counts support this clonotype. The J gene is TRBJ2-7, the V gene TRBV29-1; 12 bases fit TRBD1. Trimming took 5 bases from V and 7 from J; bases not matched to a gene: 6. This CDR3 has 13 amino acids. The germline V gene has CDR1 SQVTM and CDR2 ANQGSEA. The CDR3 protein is CSVQGQGAWEQYF. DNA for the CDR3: TGCAGCGTTCAGGGACAGGGGGCGTGGGAGCAGTACTTC.

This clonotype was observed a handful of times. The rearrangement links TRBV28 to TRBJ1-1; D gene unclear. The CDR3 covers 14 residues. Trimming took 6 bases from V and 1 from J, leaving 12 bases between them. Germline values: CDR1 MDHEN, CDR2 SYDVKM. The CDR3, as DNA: TGTGCCAGCAGAAGACTCGAGAGGAACACTGAAGCTTTCTTT. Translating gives CASRRLERNTEAFF.

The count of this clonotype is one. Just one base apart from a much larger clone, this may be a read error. CDR3 DNA sequence: TGTGTCAGCAGTAAACGACAGGGGTATAATGAAAAACTGTTTTTT. Amino acids: CVSSKRQGYNEKLFF. The rearrangement uses TRBV27 and TRBJ1-4; TRBD1 agrees at 8 bases. CDR3 size: 15 residues. Looked up from germline, CDR1 is MNHEY and CDR2 is SMNVEV (reference sequence).

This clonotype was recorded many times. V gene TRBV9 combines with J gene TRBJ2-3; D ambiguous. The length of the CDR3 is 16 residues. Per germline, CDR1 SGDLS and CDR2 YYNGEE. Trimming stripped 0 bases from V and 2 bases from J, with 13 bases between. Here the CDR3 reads CASSVAQGQTTDTQYF. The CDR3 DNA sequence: TGTGCCAGCAGCGTAGCACAAGGGCAGACCACAGATACGCAGTATTTT. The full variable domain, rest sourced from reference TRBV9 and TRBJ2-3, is DSGVTQTPKHLITATGQRVTLRCSPRSGDLSVYWYQQSLDQGLQFLIQYYNGEERAKGNILERFSAQQFPDLHSELNLSSLELGDSALYFCASSVAQGQTTDTQYFGPGTRLTVL.

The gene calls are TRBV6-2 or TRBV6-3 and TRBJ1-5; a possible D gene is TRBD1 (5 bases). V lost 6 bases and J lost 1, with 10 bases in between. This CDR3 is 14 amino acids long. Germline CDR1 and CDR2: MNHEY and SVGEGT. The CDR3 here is CASRRQTSNQPQHF. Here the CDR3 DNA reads TGTGCCAGCAGGCGACAGACGAGCAATCAGCCCCAGCATTTT.